This T cell receptor (beta chain) emerged from a study of cytomegalovirus exposure and HLA in healthy donors. Study-level results: Productive status was seen about 90% or about 30% of the time for most TCR beta V segments in an earlier analysis. Analysis performed later found about 17,000 TCR beta sequences associated with HLA alleles at 0.05 false discovery rate.

It was with 60 Vbeta and 13 Jbeta primers that the PCR ran. The assay was immunoSEQ multiplex PCR, and TCRdb's table has in-frame clones only and misses some. The sample shows some 140,000 clones, roughly three quarters of them seen only once. A word on this clone: Its antigen is unidentified.

This TCR was recovered from a man in his thirties or forties in good health and CMV-seropositive. Sample: PBMCs.

The CDR3 spells CASSQGRGQLQETQYF. The CDR3 bases are TGCGCCAGCAGCCAAGGACGGGGACAGCTCCAAGAGACCCAGTACTTC. The rearrangement links TRBV4-1 to TRBJ2-5; 7 nucleotides align to TRBD1. Germline V lookup: CDR1 MGHRA, CDR2 YSYEKL. The CDR3 spans 16 residues. J was trimmed by 1 base and V by 1 base; bases with no gene match: 6.